This T cell receptor (beta chain) was identified during a study of molecular identifiers for immune sequencing clone quantification. About the study: Four of five splits of RNA from about 20,000 or 100,000 naive CD8 cells were sequenced in replicates.

This clonotype was picked up many times. TCRdb re-called the PCR reads with MiXCR, one entry per CDR3 protein. The sample has some 96,000 distinct CDR3 sequences, less than 25% seen once. CDR1 and CDR2 from the germline V gene are DFQATT and SNEGSKA (reference sequence). V was pared by 0 bases and J by 2 bases, with 7 bases of the junction left unmatched. The CDR3 consists of 16 residues. J is TRBJ2-3 and V is TRBV20-1, with 8 nucleotides matching TRBD2. This clonotype was obtained from a human donor in good health. Some libraries in this study had Jurkat cell RNA spiked in. Sequenced material: naive CD8+ T cells from blood, with Jurkat cell RNA spiked in. This sample's subset: FACS-sorted CD8+CD4-CCR7+CD45RA+ naive T cells. The CDR3 DNA reads TGCAGTGCTAGAGATTTACTGCGGGGGGCCACAGATACGCAGTATTTT. Translated, it gives CSARDLLRGATDTQYF.